A selection of T cell receptor beta chains follows, all from one sample in a study of blood T cell repertoires in COVID-19. TCRdb keeps only in-frame clones here, not all; method: immunoSEQ multiplex PCR. Among some 310,000 clones, almost 90% were seen once, and the ten largest hold around 0.98%. The sequenced sample was peripheral blood. The origin of the receptors is a woman between 40 and 50 years old with COVID-19, enrolled during active disease. Both conserved end residues are part of each CDR3. A D gene is named only where the DNA matches it firmly. Some rows mark clone size as missing; the rest say once, few, many or name a class of expanded clone.

TRBV5-6	NA	TRBJ1-1	15	TRBD1	TGTGCCAGCAGCTTACCCAGTGCTGACAGGGTGCAAGCTTTCTTT	CASSLPSADRVQAFF
TRBV6-2/TRBV6-3	NA	TRBJ2-7	15	TRBD1	TGTGCCAGCAGTCGACGGGGGACAGGGTCCTACGAGCAGTACTTC	CASSRRGTGSYEQYF
TRBV25-1	few	TRBJ1-1	11	NA	TGTGCCAGCAGTCGCGGGGTTGAAGCTTTCTTT	CASSRGVEAFF
TRBV3-1/TRBV3-2	NA	TRBJ1-4	16	NA	TGTGCCAGCAGCCTCCGGGACACTAAGGCGAATGAAAAACTGTTTTTT	CASSLRDTKANEKLFF
TRBV18	NA	TRBJ2-1	14	TRBD2	TGTGCCAGCTCACCCGGACTAGCGGGCTATGAGCAGTTCTTC	CASSPGLAGYEQFF
TRBV29-1	NA	TRBJ1-1	14	NA	TGCAGCGTTGAATCGGCGGGCACAAACACTGAAGCTTTCTTT	CSVESAGTNTEAFF
TRBV5-1	NA	TRBJ1-5	16	NA	TGCGCCAGCAGCTTGGCTCCGGCGGGGGTCAATCAGCCCCAGCATTTT	CASSLAPAGVNQPQHF
TRBV19	once	TRBJ1-6	13	NA	TGTGCCAGTAGTACCCCCCAGGGGTCGCCCCTCCACTTT	CASSTPQGSPLHF
TRBV4-1	NA	TRBJ1-2	15	NA	TGCGCCAGCAGCCACCCGGACAGTGGGAACTATGGCTACACCTTC	CASSHPDSGNYGYTF
TRBV7-2	NA	TRBJ1-2	15	NA	TGTGCCAGCAGCTCACTCATGACGGGGAACTATGGCTACACCTTC	CASSSLMTGNYGYTF
TRBV11-2	NA	TRBJ1-1	13	NA	TGTGCCAGCAGCTTAGGCCACGGGGCTGAAGCTTTCTTT	CASSLGHGAEAFF
TRBV7-3	once	TRBJ2-1	14	TRBD2	TGTGCCAGCAGCCCTAGCGGCTCCTACAATGAGCAGTTCTTC	CASSPSGSYNEQFF
TRBV30	NA	TRBJ1-6	18	NA	TGTGCCTGGAGTATATCGCCACCCGGAGGATCCTATAATTCACCCCTCCACTTT	CAWSISPPGGSYNSPLHF
TRBV5-1	NA	TRBJ2-6	18	TRBD1	TGCGCCAGCAGCTTGGCCCCCGGGACAGGCTCTGGGGCCAACGTCCTGACTTTC	CASSLAPGTGSGANVLTF